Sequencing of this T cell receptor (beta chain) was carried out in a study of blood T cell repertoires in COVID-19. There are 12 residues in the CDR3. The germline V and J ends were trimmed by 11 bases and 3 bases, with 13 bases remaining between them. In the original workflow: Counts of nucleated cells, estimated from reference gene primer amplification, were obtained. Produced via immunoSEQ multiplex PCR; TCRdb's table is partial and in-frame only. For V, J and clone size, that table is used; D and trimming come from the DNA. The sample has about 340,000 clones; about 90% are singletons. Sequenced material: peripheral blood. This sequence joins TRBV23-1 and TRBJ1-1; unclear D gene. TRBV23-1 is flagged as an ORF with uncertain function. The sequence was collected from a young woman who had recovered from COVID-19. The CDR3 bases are TGCGCCGCTCGACGGCGGGACACTGAAGCTTTCTTT. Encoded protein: CAARRRDTEAFF.